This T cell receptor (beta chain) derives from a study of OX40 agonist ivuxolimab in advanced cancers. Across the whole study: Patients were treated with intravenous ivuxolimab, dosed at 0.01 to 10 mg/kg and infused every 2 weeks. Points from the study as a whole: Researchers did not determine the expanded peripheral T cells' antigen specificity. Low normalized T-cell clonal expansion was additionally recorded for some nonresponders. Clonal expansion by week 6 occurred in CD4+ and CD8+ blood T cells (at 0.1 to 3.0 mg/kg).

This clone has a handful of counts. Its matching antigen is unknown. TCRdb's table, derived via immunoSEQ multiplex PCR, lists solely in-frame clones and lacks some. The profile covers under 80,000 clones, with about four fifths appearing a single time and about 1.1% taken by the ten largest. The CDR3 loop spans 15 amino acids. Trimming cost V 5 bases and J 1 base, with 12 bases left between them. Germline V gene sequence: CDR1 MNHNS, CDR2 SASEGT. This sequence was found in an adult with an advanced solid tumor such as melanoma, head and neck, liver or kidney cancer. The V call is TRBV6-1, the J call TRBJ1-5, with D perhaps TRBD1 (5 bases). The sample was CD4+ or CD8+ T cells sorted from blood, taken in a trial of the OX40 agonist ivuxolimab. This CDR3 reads CASSRQKGSNQPQHF. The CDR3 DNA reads TGTGCCAGCAGTCGACAGAAAGGGAGCAATCAGCCCCAGCATTTT.